This T cell receptor (beta chain) was profiled in a study of identical twins. TCRdb re-called the 5' RACE reads through MiXCR, storing one row per CDR3 protein. The sample lists hundreds of thousands of distinct CDR3 sequences, 9% to 15% occurring once. Findings and limits, study-wide: There is a chance that invariant MAIT and iNKT cells partially muddied zero-insertion analyses.

V was cut by 5 bases and J by 2 bases, with 13 bases left in between. Germline V gives CDR1 DFQATT, CDR2 SNEGSKA (reference sequence). The CDR3 consists of 14 residues. The table lists this clonotype with a few counts. The antigen is unknown. Healthy Caucasians provided all donations. The sample was also linked to a second study, of yellow fever vaccine responses in identical twins.

Sequenced: PBMCs. The V call is TRBV20-1, the J call TRBJ2-1; tentative D call: TRBD2 (6 bases). The sequence was obtained from a woman aged 18 to 35 in good health. The CDR3 reads CSAQSGFPYNEQFF. In nucleotides, the CDR3 is TGCAGTGCTCAAAGCGGGTTCCCCTACAATGAGCAGTTCTTC.